Sequencing of this TCR beta chain was carried out in a study of immune evolution from preneoplasia to lung adenocarcinoma. Looked up from germline, CDR1 is MGHDK and CDR2 is SYGVNS. Trimming removed 0 bases from V and 8 bases from J, with 13 bases in between. The CDR3 sequence is 14 residues long. Method: immunoSEQ multiplex PCR; TCRdb's copy keeps in-frame clones and lacks some. The sample yields about 9,600 clones, around 85% seen once. Patient tissue came from resections in Japan or China, 2014–2017. The source material was FFPE minimally invasive lung adenocarcinoma tissue. The rearrangement uses TRBV25-1 and TRBJ1-1; D ambiguous. The clonotype originates from a person aged 65 to 85 with lung adenocarcinoma. CDR3 nucleotides: TGTGCCAGCAGTGAATATAATCGGCTTTCGGAAGCTTTCTTT. Amino acid sequence: CASSEYNRLSEAFF.